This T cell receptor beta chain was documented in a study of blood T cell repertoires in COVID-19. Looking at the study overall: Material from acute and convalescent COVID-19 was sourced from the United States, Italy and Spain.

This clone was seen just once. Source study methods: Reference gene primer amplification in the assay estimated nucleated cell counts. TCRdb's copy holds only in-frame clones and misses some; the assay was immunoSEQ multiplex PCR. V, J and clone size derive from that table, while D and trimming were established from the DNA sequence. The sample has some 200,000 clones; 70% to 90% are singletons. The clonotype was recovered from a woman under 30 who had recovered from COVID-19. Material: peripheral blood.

The CDR3 nucleotides are TGTGCCTGGAGCCTGACAGGGAACGGAAACACCATATATTTT. This translates into CAWSLTGNGNTIYF. V is TRBV30 and J is TRBJ1-3, with TRBD1 matching over 7 bases. CDR1 is GTSNPN and CDR2 is SVGIG in the germline V gene (reference sequence). The V gene end was trimmed by 3 bases and the J gene end by 4 bases; junction bases not matched to a gene: 6. This CDR3 comprises 14 residues. Using reference TRBV30 and TRBJ1-3 for the parts outside the CDR3, the full variable domain is SQTIHQWPATLVQPVGSPLSLECTVEGTSNPNLYWYRQAAGRGLQLLFYSVGIGQISSEVPQNLSASRPQDRQFILSSKKLLLSDSGFYLCAWSLTGNGNTIYFGEGSWLTVV.